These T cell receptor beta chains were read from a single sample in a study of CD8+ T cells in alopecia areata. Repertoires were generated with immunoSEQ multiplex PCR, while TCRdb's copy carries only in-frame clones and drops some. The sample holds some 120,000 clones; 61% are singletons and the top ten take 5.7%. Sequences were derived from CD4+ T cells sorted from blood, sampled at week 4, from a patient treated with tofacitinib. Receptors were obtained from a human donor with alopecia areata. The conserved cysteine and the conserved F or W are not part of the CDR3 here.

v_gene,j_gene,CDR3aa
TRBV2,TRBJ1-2,ASRQVNYGYT
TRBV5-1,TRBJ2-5,ASSREETQY
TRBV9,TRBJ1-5,ASSPTGLGQPQH
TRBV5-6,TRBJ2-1,ASSPNEQF
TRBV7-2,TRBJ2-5,ASSALAGGLETQY
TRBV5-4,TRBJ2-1,ASRNGLAGDNEQF
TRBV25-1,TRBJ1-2,ASSGLYGYT
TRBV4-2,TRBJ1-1,ASSQERVNTEAF
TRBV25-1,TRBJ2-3,ASSEYERTDTQY
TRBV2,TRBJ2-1,ASSGYLSGGSYNEQF
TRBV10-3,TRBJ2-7,ATRTSGSIYEQY
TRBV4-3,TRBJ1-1,ASSDTGNTEAF
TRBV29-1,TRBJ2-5,SVEPGTAQETQY
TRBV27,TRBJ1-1,ASKLDTEAF
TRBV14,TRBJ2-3,ASSQGGADTQY
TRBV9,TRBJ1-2,ASSVSRGSYGYT
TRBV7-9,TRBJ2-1,ASSPSPPANDFYNEQF
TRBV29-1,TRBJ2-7,SVPGQGSDEQY
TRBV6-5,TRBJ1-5,ASSRGFNQPQH
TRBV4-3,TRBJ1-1,ASSHTPDRNTEAF